What follows are 22 T cell receptor beta chains derived from one specimen sequenced in a study of shared clonotypes between healthy human individuals. TCRdb keeps only in-frame clones here, not all; method: immunoSEQ multiplex PCR. The table lists around 1.6 million clones, roughly 98% of them singletons. The sample was naive CD4+ T cells sorted from blood. Subset specified: CD45RA+ positively selected. The receptors shown here come from a man aged 30 to 39 in good health.

V usage is TRBV10-3 and J usage is TRBJ2-1; no reliable D call. V was shortened by 7 bases and J by 0 bases, with 10 bases between the two germline ends. This CDR3 is built from 14 residues. CDR1 ENHRY and CDR2 SYGVKD come from the germline V gene. CDR3 nucleotides: TGTGCCATCAAAGCAGTCAGCTCCTACAATGAGCAGTTCTTC. Its translation is CAIKAVSSYNEQFF.

The rearrangement joins TRBV27 to TRBJ2-1, with D tentatively TRBD2 (5 bases). V was trimmed by 5 bases and J by 0 bases, leaving 14 bases between them. The CDR3 is 16 amino acids. The germline gives CDR1 MNHEY, CDR2 SMNVEV (reference sequence). This CDR3 reads CASSQLKRNSYNEQFF. The CDR3 DNA reads as TGTGCCAGCAGTCAACTTAAGCGGAACTCCTACAATGAGCAGTTCTTC.

The CDR3 reads CSVAGFGGVATNEKLFF. DNA for the CDR3: TGCAGCGTTGCCGGTTTTGGAGGGGTTGCAACTAATGAAAAACTGTTTTTT. The chain links TRBV29-1 to TRBJ1-4; tentative D call: TRBD1 (5 bases). The germline gives CDR1 SQVTM, CDR2 ANQGSEA. Trimming took 4 bases from V and 0 from J, leaving 18 bases between them. The CDR3 has 17 amino acids.

This sequence joins TRBV7-4 and TRBJ2-7; D ambiguous. V lost 5 bases to trimming and J lost 5 bases, with 7 bases between them. The germline CDR1 and CDR2 sequences are SGHVT and SQSDAQ. CDR3 length equals 11 residues. The CDR3 here is CASSPENEQYF. In DNA, the CDR3 is TGTGCCAGCAGCCCAGAAAACGAGCAGTACTTC.

The chain uses TRBV19 and TRBJ2-7; 7 bases fit TRBD1. CDR3 size: 14 residues. V lost 4 bases to trimming and J lost 4 bases; unmatched junction nucleotides: 7. CDR1 and CDR2 (germline): LNHDA, SQIVND (reference sequence). CDR3 in DNA: TGTGCCAGTAGTACCAGACAGGGTGTGTACGAGCAGTACTTC. It is translated as CASSTRQGVYEQYF.

This clone appeared a single time. The gene calls are TRBV13 and TRBJ2-1, with 8 bases aligning to TRBD2. The CDR3 totals 16 residues. The V segment lost 2 bases and the J segment 8 bases; nucleotides outside the gene matches: 11. Germline CDR1 reads PRHDT; CDR2 reads FYEKMQ (reference sequence). This CDR3 is CASSLKVLAGLDEQFF. The DNA of the CDR3 is TGTGCCAGCAGCTTAAAGGTGCTAGCGGGTCTAGATGAGCAGTTCTTC.

The rearrangement links TRBV5-1 to TRBJ2-7, with TRBD1 identical over 9 bases. Trimming took 6 bases from V and 5 from J; bases not matched to a gene: 9. The CDR3 extends over 14 amino acids. Germline V gives CDR1 SGHRS, CDR2 YFSETQ. For the CDR3, the DNA is TGCGCCAGCATGCCTACAGGGGGCCACAACGAGCAGTACTTC. The encoded protein is CASMPTGGHNEQYF.

The rearrangement joins TRBV7-6 to TRBJ2-5; TRBD2 is a possible D gene (5 bases). V lost 1 base to trimming and J lost 5 bases, with 14 bases between them. CDR1 SGHVS and CDR2 FNYEAQ come from the germline V gene. The CDR3 loop spans 15 amino acids. The CDR3 here is CASSLVSAGQETQYF. The CDR3 DNA reads as TGTGCCAGCAGCTTAGTGTCGGCGGGCCAGGAGACCCAGTACTTC.

The chain is built from TRBV5-1 and TRBJ2-2; tentatively, D is TRBD1 (6 bases). V lost 2 bases to trimming and J lost 4 bases, with 21 bases between them. CDR1 and CDR2 (germline): SGHRS, YFSETQ. This CDR3 region has 18 residues. The CDR3 coding sequence is TGCGCCAGCAGCTTACCTCCTTACCGGGACACCCCCACCGGGGAGCTGTTTTTT. This codes for CASSLPPYRDTPTGELFF.

The rearrangement links TRBV5-6 to TRBJ2-1; no clear D. Per germline, CDR1 SGHDT and CDR2 YYEEEE. The V end lost 1 base, the J end lost 1 base, and 9 bases lay between the germline ends. The CDR3 is made up of 15 amino acids. The CDR3 DNA reads TGTGCCAGCAGCTTGTTCGGCCCGTCCTACAATGAGCAGTTCTTC. Encoded protein: CASSLFGPSYNEQFF. The variable domain in full, completed from reference TRBV5-6 and TRBJ2-1, reads DAGVTQSPTHLIKTRGQQVTLRCSPKSGHDTVSWYQQALGQGPQFIFQYYEEEERQRGNFPDRFSGHQFPNYSSELNVNALLLGDSALYLCASSLFGPSYNEQFFGPGTRLTVL.

The rearrangement links TRBV19 to TRBJ2-2; 7 bases are shared with TRBD2. This CDR3 region has 14 residues. Per germline, CDR1 LNHDA and CDR2 SQIVND (reference sequence). The junction had 4 bases not matched to a gene; V was cut back by 7 bases and J by 2 bases. The CDR3 bases are TGTGCCAGTACGGGGGGAGGAAACACCGGGGAGCTGTTTTTT. Translating it yields CASTGGGNTGELFF.

The V gene is TRBV5-4, the J gene TRBJ2-7; D not resolved. Trimming pared 1 base from V and 2 bases from J, leaving 10 bases between. The CDR3 is 14 amino acids. CDR1 SGHNT and CDR2 YYREEE come from the germline V gene (reference sequence). The CDR3 reads CASSLTGVAYEQYF. In DNA form, the CDR3 reads TGTGCCAGCAGCTTGACCGGAGTCGCCTACGAGCAGTACTTC.

The chain joins TRBV7-2 to TRBJ2-3; 13 bases are a match to TRBD2. With V trimmed by 3 bases and J by 0 bases, 6 bases remained unmatched. The length of the CDR3 is 18 residues. Germline V gives CDR1 SGHTA, CDR2 FQGNSA. Here the CDR3 reads CASSFRLLAGGSTDTQYF. The CDR3 bases are TGTGCCAGCAGCTTTAGACTACTAGCGGGAGGGAGCACAGATACGCAGTATTTT.

The rearrangement links TRBV5-1 to TRBJ2-7; D gene uncertain. There are 15 residues in the CDR3. In germline, CDR1 is SGHRS, CDR2 YFSETQ. Deletions cut 0 bases from V and 1 base from J, with 11 bases between. This CDR3 reads CASSLGTSRSYEQYF. CDR3 DNA sequence: TGCGCCAGCAGCTTGGGGACGTCAAGATCCTACGAGCAGTACTTC.

The rearrangement links TRBV7-3 to TRBJ2-1; 9 bases match TRBD1. CDR1 SGHTA and CDR2 FQGTGA come from the germline V gene. The CDR3 loop spans 14 amino acids. J lost 9 bases, V lost 6 bases, and 9 bases had no gene match. CDR3 in amino acids: CASSLGQGYGEQFF. The CDR3 nucleotides read TGTGCCAGCAGTCTCGGACAGGGGTACGGTGAGCAGTTCTTC.

The chain combines TRBV5-1 with TRBJ1-1, with 10 bases fitting TRBD1. Trimming removed 4 bases from V and 4 bases from J; junction bases left unmatched: 4. CDR1 SGHRS and CDR2 YFSETQ come from the germline V gene. This CDR3 spans 14 amino acids. This CDR3 is CASSTDRGRTEAFF. Written as DNA, the CDR3 is TGCGCCAGCAGCACAGACAGGGGGCGCACTGAAGCTTTCTTT.

The genes are TRBV2 and TRBJ1-4; D may be TRBD1 (5 bases). V lost 4 bases and J lost 11, with 8 bases in between. This CDR3 has 11 residues. The germline CDR1 and CDR2 sequences are SNHLY and FYNNEI. Written as DNA, the CDR3 is TGTGCCAGCAGTGGCAGGGAGAAACTGTTTTTT. Its protein is CASSGREKLFF.

The table lists this clone with a count of one. CDR3 loop: CASSPRRNQPQHF. The CDR3 coding sequence is TGTGCCAGCAGTCCGAGGCGCAATCAGCCCCAGCATTTT. The chain employs TRBV6-5 and TRBJ1-5, with D hard to call. Trimming left V 5 bases short and J 2 bases short, with 7 bases between. There are 13 residues in the CDR3. Germline CDR1 reads MNHEY; CDR2 reads SVGAGI.

The genes are TRBV2 and TRBJ2-7, with 10 nucleotides matching TRBD2. CDR3 length: 14 amino acids. CDR1 SNHLY and CDR2 FYNNEI come from the germline V gene. The CDR3 sequence is CAGEAGGGSYEQYF. CDR3 nucleotide sequence: TGTGCAGGGGAAGCGGGAGGGGGCTCCTACGAGCAGTACTTC.

This clone was recorded once. Distinct nucleotide sequences in the sample also encode this CDR3. CDR3 sequence reads: CASSTGQGGQETQYF. CDR3 DNA: TGTGCCAGCAGCACGGGACAGGGGGGACAAGAGACCCAGTACTTC. The V call is TRBV7-3, the J call TRBJ2-5; 11 bases match TRBD1. CDR1 is SGHTA and CDR2 is FQGTGA in the germline V gene. V trimming: 5 bases; J trimming: 2 bases; junction bases outside the gene matches: 4. The CDR3 has 15 residues.

This clone has only one observation. The chain employs TRBV10-2 and TRBJ2-5; D possibly corresponds to TRBD2 (6 bases). V lost 7 bases to trimming and J lost 2 bases, with 14 bases between them. In germline, CDR1 is WSHSY, CDR2 SAAADI. The CDR3 is made up of 14 amino acids. The CDR3 DNA reads TGCGCCAGCACGGAGGGGTTTTTTCAAGAGACCCAGTACTTC. Its protein product is CASTEGFFQETQYF.

The chain combines TRBV18 with TRBJ2-3, with TRBD2 matching 10 bases. Germline CDR1 is KGHSH and CDR2 is LQKENI. The CDR3 loop spans 17 amino acids. The V gene end was trimmed by 3 bases and the J gene end by 7 bases; junction bases not matched to a gene: 13. DNA for the CDR3: TGTGCCAGCTCACCCGCCGGAGCGGGAGGGCGGGTATATACGCAGTATTTT. This translates into CASSPAGAGGRVYTQYF.